This T cell receptor beta chain was documented in a study of cytomegalovirus exposure and HLA in healthy donors. The wider study: The platform used for the roughly 130 validation repertoires matched that of the 500 to 850 first-cohort repertoires, a later analysis reported.

V lost 3 bases, J lost 0 bases, and 18 bases lay in between. CDR1 LNHNV and CDR2 YYDKDF come from the germline V gene (reference sequence). This CDR3 has 18 residues. Clones were read by immunoSEQ multiplex PCR, and TCRdb kept only the in-frame ones, dropping some. Altogether 140,000 or so clones are present, 85% to 90% being singletons, with the ten largest covering around 5.9%. Whole-study findings and limits: Associated with cytomegalovirus, according to the listing, were 150 to 200 TCR beta chains. Reported results showed that the classifier diagnosed cytomegalovirus status with high specificity and sensitivity. Later, an analysis found that TCR clusters from the first cohort tended to co-occur in the 130 or so validation repertoires.

About this clone: What it recognizes is unknown.

The sequenced material came from PBMCs. This TCR was recovered from a woman between 25 and 40 years old in good health and CMV-seropositive. This chain links TRBV15 with TRBJ1-3; D may be TRBD1 (5 bases). The CDR3, as DNA: TGTGCCACCAGCAGGAACCAGGGCGGACGGAGCTCTGGAAACACCATATATTTT. It encodes CATSRNQGGRSSGNTIYF.